This T cell receptor (beta chain) came from a study of T cell changes during pregnancy in multiple sclerosis. V lost 6 bases to trimming and J lost 1 base; unmatched junction nucleotides: 1. The CDR3 length is 15 residues. From germline, CDR1 is SQVTM and CDR2 ANQGSEA. Clones were sequenced by immunoSEQ multiplex PCR, and TCRdb holds only the in-frame ones, with some missing. The sample carries around 34,000 clones, less than 95% recorded once. The TCR originated in a female donor with multiple sclerosis, enrolled in a pregnancy study. The J gene is TRBJ2-6, the V gene TRBV29-1; 12 bases are shared with TRBD2. The sample in question was CD8+ T cells from peripheral blood mononuclear cells, obtained in the first trimester of pregnancy. CDR3 DNA sequence: TGCAGCGTAACTAGCGGGAGGTCTGGGGCCAACGTCCTGACTTTC. This gives the protein CSVTSGRSGANVLTF.